Described below is a single TCR beta chain sequence and its context. Since a much larger clone is just one base distant, this may be a read error. This entry comes from a study of breast tumors, draining lymph nodes, adjacent tissues. In TCRdb, the multiplex PCR reads were re-called with MiXCR into one record per CDR3 protein. In the table there are over 150,000 distinct CDR3 sequences, roughly 29% of which are singletons. This CDR3 is built from 14 residues. Germline CDR1 is LGHDT and CDR2 is YNNKEL (reference sequence). The lymph nodes were axillary draining lymph nodes from breast cancer patients. Material for sequencing was axillary lymph node tissue. The clonotype originates from a female donor with breast cancer. Some clones in this sample may be carry-over from other donors' samples. J is TRBJ2-1 and V is TRBV3-1; no clear D gene. The CDR3 is CASSRIGAYNEQSF. CDR3 DNA: TGTGCCAGCAGCCGCATTGGAGCCTACAATGAGCAGTCCTTC.